A selection of T cell receptor beta chains follows, all from one sample in a study of cytomegalovirus exposure and HLA in healthy donors. TCRdb's copy holds only in-frame clones and misses some; the assay was immunoSEQ multiplex PCR. The sample contains 150,000 or so clones, about 94% of which appear only once. The sample comprised PBMCs. All receptors come from a man aged 18 to 29 in good health and CMV-seropositive. Both conserved end residues are part of each CDR3. A D gene is named only where the DNA matches it firmly. Only part of the rows carry a size: once, few, many, or a class if the clone is expanded.

cdr3_nt: TGTGCCAGCAGGGCGGCCAATGAGCAGTTCTTC
cdr3_aa: CASRAANEQFF
j_call: TRBJ2-1
v_call: TRBV5-4
clone_size: -
d_call: -

cdr3_nt: TGCGCCAGCAGCTCGGCGGGAGGGTATGGGAATGAGCAGTTCTTC
cdr3_aa: CASSSAGGYGNEQFF
j_call: TRBJ2-1
v_call: TRBV5-1
clone_size: -
d_call: TRBD2

cdr3_nt: TGTGCCAGCAGCTCCGGACTAGCGGGAGAGGGGGTCTACGAGCAGTACTTC
cdr3_aa: CASSSGLAGEGVYEQYF
j_call: TRBJ2-7
v_call: TRBV7-6
clone_size: -
d_call: TRBD2

cdr3_nt: TGTGCCAGCAGTTTGCAGGCAGGCACAGATACGCAGTATTTT
cdr3_aa: CASSLQAGTDTQYF
j_call: TRBJ2-3
v_call: TRBV27
clone_size: -
d_call: -

cdr3_nt: TGTGCCAGCAGTGCGGGTGGGTCCCCGGCGGATTCGCAGTATTTT
cdr3_aa: CASSAGGSPADSQYF
j_call: TRBJ2-3
v_call: TRBV6-1
clone_size: -
d_call: -

cdr3_nt: TGTGCCAGCAATGACAACGACAGGTTCGCGAACACCGGGGAGCTGTTTTTT
cdr3_aa: CASNDNDRFANTGELFF
j_call: TRBJ2-2
v_call: TRBV6-1
clone_size: -
d_call: -

cdr3_nt: TGTGCCAGCAGCCAACTCGGACAGTTCCAAGAGACCCAGTACTTC
cdr3_aa: CASSQLGQFQETQYF
j_call: TRBJ2-5
v_call: TRBV27
clone_size: -
d_call: -

cdr3_nt: TGCGCCAGCAGCTTGGCCGTGGGGGGTATGGAAGAGACCCAGTACTTC
cdr3_aa: CASSLAVGGMEETQYF
j_call: TRBJ2-5
v_call: TRBV5-1
clone_size: -
d_call: -

cdr3_nt: TGCGCCAGCAGCCTGCAGGGATACGAGCAGTACTTC
cdr3_aa: CASSLQGYEQYF
j_call: TRBJ2-7
v_call: TRBV5-1
clone_size: -
d_call: -

cdr3_nt: TGTGCCAGCAGTTACCCCCCTCGAGCTTTCTTT
cdr3_aa: CASSYPPRAFF
j_call: TRBJ1-1
v_call: TRBV6-5
clone_size: -
d_call: -

cdr3_nt: TGTGCCAGCAGCTTAGCTACACTAGCGAGAGGGAAGCAGTTCTTC
cdr3_aa: CASSLATLARGKQFF
j_call: TRBJ2-1
v_call: TRBV7-9
clone_size: -
d_call: TRBD2

cdr3_nt: TGTGCCAGCACCCCCCGATGGAGGGCGGGTAATGAAAAACTGTTTTTT
cdr3_aa: CASTPRWRAGNEKLFF
j_call: TRBJ1-4
v_call: TRBV27
clone_size: -
d_call: -

cdr3_nt: TGCGCCAGCAGCTTGGCCGGACAGGCCGAGGATACGCAGTATTTT
cdr3_aa: CASSLAGQAEDTQYF
j_call: TRBJ2-3
v_call: TRBV5-1
clone_size: -
d_call: TRBD1

cdr3_nt: TGTGCCAGCAACTCCGCTCTACGGGAGGGAAGGTCCACATACGAGCAGTACTTC
cdr3_aa: CASNSALREGRSTYEQYF
j_call: TRBJ2-7
v_call: TRBV28
clone_size: -
d_call: TRBD2

cdr3_nt: TGTGCCAGCAGAATACAGGGGGCGATGAGCGAGCAGTACTTC
cdr3_aa: CASRIQGAMSEQYF
j_call: TRBJ2-7
v_call: TRBV28
clone_size: -
d_call: TRBD1

cdr3_nt: TGTGCCAGCAGTACCGACAGGGGACTTGGCTACACCTTC
cdr3_aa: CASSTDRGLGYTF
j_call: TRBJ1-2
v_call: TRBV6-5
clone_size: -
d_call: TRBD1

cdr3_nt: TGTGCCAGCAGCGTAGGTCCGGGACTAGCGGGAGTCGGTGAGCAGTTCTTC
cdr3_aa: CASSVGPGLAGVGEQFF
j_call: TRBJ2-1
v_call: TRBV9
clone_size: -
d_call: TRBD2

cdr3_nt: TGTGCCAGCAGCCCCCAGGAGACAGGACTGCAGTATTTT
cdr3_aa: CASSPQETGLQYF
j_call: TRBJ2-3
v_call: TRBV7-9
clone_size: -
d_call: -

cdr3_nt: TGCGCCAGCAGCCCGGGACTAGCGGGGGATAGCTCCTACAATGAGCAGTTCTTC
cdr3_aa: CASSPGLAGDSSYNEQFF
j_call: TRBJ2-1
v_call: TRBV5-1
clone_size: -
d_call: TRBD2

cdr3_nt: TGTGCCAGCAGCTTAGATCTCAGCGGGAGGGCCAAGTACGAGCAGTACTTC
cdr3_aa: CASSLDLSGRAKYEQYF
j_call: TRBJ2-7
v_call: TRBV11-2
clone_size: -
d_call: TRBD2

cdr3_nt: TGCGCCAGCAGCTTGATGAGCGTTGGTGAGCAGTTCTTC
cdr3_aa: CASSLMSVGEQFF
j_call: TRBJ2-1
v_call: TRBV5-1
clone_size: -
d_call: -

cdr3_nt: TGCGCCAGCAGCTCGACCCCTTGGACTTCCGGGGAGCTGTTTTTT
cdr3_aa: CASSSTPWTSGELFF
j_call: TRBJ2-2
v_call: TRBV5-1
clone_size: -
d_call: -

cdr3_nt: TGTGCCAGCAGTGCAGCGGACGGACCCTACGAGCAGTACTTC
cdr3_aa: CASSAADGPYEQYF
j_call: TRBJ2-7
v_call: TRBV6-5
clone_size: -
d_call: -

cdr3_nt: TGTGCCAGCTCCCCCGACAGGAGGAATGAAAAACTGTTTTTT
cdr3_aa: CASSPDRRNEKLFF
j_call: TRBJ1-4
v_call: TRBV18
clone_size: few
d_call: -

cdr3_nt: TGTGCCAGCAGTGATCCTGCGGGAGCACCCGAGCAGTACTTC
cdr3_aa: CASSDPAGAPEQYF
j_call: TRBJ2-7
v_call: TRBV2
clone_size: once
d_call: TRBD2

cdr3_nt: TGTGCCAGCAGTTTAGGTCAGGGGGACTACGAGCAGTACTTC
cdr3_aa: CASSLGQGDYEQYF
j_call: TRBJ2-7
v_call: TRBV27
clone_size: -
d_call: TRBD1

cdr3_nt: TGCGCCAGCAGCGGTCGACAGGGGAACCCCTACGAGCAGTACTTC
cdr3_aa: CASSGRQGNPYEQYF
j_call: TRBJ2-7
v_call: TRBV4-1
clone_size: -
d_call: TRBD1